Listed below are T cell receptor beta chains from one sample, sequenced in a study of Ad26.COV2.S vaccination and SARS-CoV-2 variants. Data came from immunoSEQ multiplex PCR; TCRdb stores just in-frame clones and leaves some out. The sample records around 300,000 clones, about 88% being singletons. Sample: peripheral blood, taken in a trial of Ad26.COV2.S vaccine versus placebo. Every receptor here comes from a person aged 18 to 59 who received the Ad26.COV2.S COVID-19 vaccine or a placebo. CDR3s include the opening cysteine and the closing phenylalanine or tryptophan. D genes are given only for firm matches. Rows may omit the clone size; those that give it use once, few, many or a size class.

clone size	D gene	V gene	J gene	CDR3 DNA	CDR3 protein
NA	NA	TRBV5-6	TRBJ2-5	TGTGCCAGCAGCTTAAAGCAAGGGGCCGGGGAGACCCAGTACTTC	CASSLKQGAGETQYF
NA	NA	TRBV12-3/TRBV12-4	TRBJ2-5	TGTGCCAGCAGTTCGATGATAGAGACCCAGTACTTC	CASSSMIETQYF
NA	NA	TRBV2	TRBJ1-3	TGTGCCAGCAGTGAAATGTTGGGTGGAAACACCATATATTTT	CASSEMLGGNTIYF
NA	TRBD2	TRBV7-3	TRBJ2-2	TGTGCCAGCAGCGGAATACGGACTAGCGGCGGGGAGCTGTTTTTT	CASSGIRTSGGELFF
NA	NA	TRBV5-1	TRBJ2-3	TGCGCCAGCAGTCCCCAAATAGCTTCAGATACGCAGTATTTT	CASSPQIASDTQYF
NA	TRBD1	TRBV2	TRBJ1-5	TGTGCCAGCACCAAAGGGGGCAATGTCAGCCCCCAGCATTTT	CASTKGGNVSPQHF
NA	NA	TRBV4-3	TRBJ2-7	TGCGCCAGCAGCGGAGTTACCAACTCCTACGAGCAGTACTTC	CASSGVTNSYEQYF
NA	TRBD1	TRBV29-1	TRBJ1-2	TGCAGCGTTGAAGATCTTCGGGGGACAGGGATCTCCACCTTC	CSVEDLRGTGISTF
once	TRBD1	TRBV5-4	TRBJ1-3	TGTGCCAGCAGCTTGGGGACGACAGGGGAACATCTATCTGGAAACACCATATATTTT	CASSLGTTGEHLSGNTIYF
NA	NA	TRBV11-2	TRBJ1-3	TGTGCCAGCACCCCAGCAGCAGGGATTGGAAACACCATATATTTT	CASTPAAGIGNTIYF
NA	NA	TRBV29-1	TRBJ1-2	TGCAGCGTTGATCTACCTAACTATGGCTACACCTTC	CSVDLPNYGYTF